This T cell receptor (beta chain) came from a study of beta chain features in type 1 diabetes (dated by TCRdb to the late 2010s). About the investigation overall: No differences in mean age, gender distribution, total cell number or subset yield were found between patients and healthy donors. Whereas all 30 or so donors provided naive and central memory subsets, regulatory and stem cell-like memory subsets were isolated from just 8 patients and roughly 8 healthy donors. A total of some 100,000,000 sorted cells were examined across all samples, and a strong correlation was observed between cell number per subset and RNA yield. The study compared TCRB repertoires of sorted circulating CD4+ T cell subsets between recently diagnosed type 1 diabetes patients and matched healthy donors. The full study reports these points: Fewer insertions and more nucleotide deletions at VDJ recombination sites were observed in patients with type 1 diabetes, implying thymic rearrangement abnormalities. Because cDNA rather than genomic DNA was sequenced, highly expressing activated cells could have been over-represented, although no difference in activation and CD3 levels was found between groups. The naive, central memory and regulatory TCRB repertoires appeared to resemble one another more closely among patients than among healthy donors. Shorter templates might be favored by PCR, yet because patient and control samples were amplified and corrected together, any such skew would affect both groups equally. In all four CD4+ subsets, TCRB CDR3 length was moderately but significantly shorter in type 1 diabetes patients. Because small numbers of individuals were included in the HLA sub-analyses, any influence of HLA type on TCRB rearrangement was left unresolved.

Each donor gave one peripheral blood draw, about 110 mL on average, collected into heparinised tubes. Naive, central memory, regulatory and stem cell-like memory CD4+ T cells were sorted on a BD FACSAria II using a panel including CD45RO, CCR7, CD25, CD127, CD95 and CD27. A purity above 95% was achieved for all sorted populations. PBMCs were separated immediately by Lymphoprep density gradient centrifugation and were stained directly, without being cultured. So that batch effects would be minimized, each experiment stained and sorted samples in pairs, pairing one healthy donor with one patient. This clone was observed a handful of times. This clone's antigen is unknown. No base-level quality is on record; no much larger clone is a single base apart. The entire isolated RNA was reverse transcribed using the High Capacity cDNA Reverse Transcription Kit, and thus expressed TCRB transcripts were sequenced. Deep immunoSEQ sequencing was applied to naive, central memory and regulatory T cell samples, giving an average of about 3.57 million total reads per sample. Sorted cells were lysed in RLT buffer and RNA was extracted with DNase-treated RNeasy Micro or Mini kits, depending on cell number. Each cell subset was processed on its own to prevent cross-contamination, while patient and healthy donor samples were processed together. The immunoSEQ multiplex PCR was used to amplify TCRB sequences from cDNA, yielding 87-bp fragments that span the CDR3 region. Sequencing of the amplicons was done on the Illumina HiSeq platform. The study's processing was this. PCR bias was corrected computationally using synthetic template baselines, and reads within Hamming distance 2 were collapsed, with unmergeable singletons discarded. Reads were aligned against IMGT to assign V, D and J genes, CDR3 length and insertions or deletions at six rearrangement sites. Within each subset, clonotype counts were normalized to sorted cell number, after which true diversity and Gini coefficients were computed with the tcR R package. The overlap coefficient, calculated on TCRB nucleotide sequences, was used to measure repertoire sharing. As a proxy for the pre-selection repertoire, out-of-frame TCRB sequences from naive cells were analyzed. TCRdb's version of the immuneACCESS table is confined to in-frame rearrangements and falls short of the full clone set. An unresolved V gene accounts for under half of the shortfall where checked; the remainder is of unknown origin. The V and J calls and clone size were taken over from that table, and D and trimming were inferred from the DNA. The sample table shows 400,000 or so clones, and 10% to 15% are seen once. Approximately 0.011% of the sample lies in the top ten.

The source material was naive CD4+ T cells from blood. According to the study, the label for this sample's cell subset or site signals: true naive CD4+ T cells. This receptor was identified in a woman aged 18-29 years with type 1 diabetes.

The CDR3 here reads CASSSLPGAGEQYF. The DNA sequence follows: TGTGCCAGCAGCTCATTGCCGGGAGCTGGGGAGCAGTACTTC. The rearrangement joined TRBV7-2 to TRBJ2-7; the D gene is possibly TRBD2, with 6 bases matching. Per the germline V gene, SGHTA is the CDR1 and FQGNSA is the CDR2. The V and J ends are trimmed by 4 bases and 7 bases, leaving 17 bases between them. The CDR3 contains 14 residues, cysteine and phenylalanine counted. Only the CDR3 part of the read is kept: 42 bases, read in frame from the first base.